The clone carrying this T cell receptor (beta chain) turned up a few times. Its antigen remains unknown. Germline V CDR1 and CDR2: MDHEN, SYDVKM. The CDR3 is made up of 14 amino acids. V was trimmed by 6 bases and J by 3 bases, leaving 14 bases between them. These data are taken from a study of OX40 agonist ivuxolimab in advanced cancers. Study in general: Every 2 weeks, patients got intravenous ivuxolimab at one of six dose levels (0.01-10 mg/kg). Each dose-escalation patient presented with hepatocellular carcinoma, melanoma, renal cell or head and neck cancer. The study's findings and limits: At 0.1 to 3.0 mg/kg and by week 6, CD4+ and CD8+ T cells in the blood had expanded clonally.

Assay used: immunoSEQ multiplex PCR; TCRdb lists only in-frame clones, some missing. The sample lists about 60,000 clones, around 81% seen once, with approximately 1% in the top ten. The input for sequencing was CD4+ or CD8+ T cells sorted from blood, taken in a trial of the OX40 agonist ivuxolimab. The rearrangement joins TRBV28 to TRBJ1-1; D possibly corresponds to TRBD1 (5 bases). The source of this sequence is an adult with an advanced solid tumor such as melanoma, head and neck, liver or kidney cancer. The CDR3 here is CASSPGSSDTEAFF. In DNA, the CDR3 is TGTGCCAGCAGCCCAGGGTCGTCGGACACTGAAGCTTTCTTT.